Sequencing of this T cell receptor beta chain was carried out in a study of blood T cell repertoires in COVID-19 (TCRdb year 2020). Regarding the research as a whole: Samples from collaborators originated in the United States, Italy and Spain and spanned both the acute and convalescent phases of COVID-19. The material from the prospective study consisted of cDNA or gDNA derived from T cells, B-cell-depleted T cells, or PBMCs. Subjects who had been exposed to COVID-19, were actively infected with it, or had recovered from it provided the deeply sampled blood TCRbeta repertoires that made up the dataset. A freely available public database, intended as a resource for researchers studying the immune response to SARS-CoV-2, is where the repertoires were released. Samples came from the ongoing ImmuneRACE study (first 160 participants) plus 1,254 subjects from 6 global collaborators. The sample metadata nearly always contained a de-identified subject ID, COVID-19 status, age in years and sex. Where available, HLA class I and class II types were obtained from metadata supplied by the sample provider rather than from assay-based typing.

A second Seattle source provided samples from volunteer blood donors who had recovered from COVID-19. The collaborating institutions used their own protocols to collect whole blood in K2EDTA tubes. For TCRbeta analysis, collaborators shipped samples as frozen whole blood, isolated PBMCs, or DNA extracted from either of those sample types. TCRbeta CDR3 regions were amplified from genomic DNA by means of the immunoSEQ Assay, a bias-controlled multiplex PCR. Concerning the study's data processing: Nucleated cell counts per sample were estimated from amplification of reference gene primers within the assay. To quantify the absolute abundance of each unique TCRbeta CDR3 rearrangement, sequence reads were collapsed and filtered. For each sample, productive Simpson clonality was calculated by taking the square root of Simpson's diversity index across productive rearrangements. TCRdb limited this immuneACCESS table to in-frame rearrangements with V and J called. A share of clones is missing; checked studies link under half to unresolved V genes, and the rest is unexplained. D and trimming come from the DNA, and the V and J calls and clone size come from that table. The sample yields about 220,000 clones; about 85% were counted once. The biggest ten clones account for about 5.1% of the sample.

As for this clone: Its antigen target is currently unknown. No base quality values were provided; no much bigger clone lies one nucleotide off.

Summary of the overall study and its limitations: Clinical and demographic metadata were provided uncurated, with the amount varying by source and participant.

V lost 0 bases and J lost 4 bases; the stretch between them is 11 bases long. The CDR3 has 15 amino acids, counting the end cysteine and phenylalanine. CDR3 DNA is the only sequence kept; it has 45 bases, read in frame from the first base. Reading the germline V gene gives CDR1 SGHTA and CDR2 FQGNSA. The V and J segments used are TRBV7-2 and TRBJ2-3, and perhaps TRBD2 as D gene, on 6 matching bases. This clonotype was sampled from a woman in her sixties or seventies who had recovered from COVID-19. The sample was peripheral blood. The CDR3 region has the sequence CASSLADAGPDTQYF. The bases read TGTGCCAGCAGCTTAGCGGACGCGGGGCCAGATACGCAGTATTTT.